This T cell receptor (beta chain) was documented in a study of technical replicates of blood from a few donors. The table came from immunoSEQ multiplex PCR; TCRdb's copy has only in-frame clones and leaves some out. Seen here are more than 90,000 clones, 95% observed once, and the top ten hold about 0.26%. Material: T cells isolated from PBMCs. The source of this sequence is a human donor in good health.

CDR3 sequence: CASSRDRGGQPQHF. CDR3 nucleotide sequence: TGTGCCAGCAGTCGGGACAGGGGAGGTCAGCCCCAGCATTTT. The chain carries TRBV6-5 and TRBJ1-5; TRBD1 matches 10 bases. V was clipped by 5 bases and J by 6 bases; unmatched bases: 4. The CDR3 runs to 14 residues. Germline values: CDR1 MNHEY, CDR2 SVGAGI.